This T cell receptor (beta chain) was profiled in a study of T cell repertoires in cytomegalovirus infection. Turning to the study itself: TCR beta signatures that were public indicated CMV infection and matching HLA type.

The CDR3 totals 12 residues. CDR1 is MNHNY, CDR2 SVGAGI, per germline (reference sequence). Trimming shortened V by 5 bases and J by 7 bases, and 12 bases separated the two germline ends. TCRdb fed the reads into MiXCR, producing one record per CDR3 protein. The top ten hold 13% of the sample, which has approximately 1,000,000 distinct CDR3 sequences, roughly a third seen once. About this clonotype itself: What it recognizes is unknown.

The gene calls are TRBV6-6 and TRBJ2-7; D gene ambiguous. The origin of this receptor is a human donor in good health (CMV status not recorded). Some clones in this sample may be carry-over from other donors' samples. The sequenced sample was cultured CD8+ T cells from PBMCs, obtained from culture after CMV antigen stimulation. The CDR3 loop reads CASSDVHREQYV. The CDR3 DNA sequence: TGTGCCAGCAGTGATGTACATAGGGAGCAGTACGTC.